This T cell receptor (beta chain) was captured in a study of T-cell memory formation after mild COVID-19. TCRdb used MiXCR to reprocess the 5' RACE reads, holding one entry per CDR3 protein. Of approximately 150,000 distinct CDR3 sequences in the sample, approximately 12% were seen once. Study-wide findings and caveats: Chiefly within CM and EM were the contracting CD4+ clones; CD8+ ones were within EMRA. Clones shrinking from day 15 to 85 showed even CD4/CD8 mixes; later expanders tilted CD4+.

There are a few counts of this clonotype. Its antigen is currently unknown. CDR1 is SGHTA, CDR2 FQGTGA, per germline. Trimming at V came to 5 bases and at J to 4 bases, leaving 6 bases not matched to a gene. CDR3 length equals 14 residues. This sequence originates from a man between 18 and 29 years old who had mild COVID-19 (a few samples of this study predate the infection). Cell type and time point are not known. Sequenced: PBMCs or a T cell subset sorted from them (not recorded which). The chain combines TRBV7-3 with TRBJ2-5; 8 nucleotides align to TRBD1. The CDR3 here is CASSQSGGRETQYF. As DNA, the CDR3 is TGTGCCAGCAGCCAATCAGGGGGCCGAGAGACCCAGTACTTC.